The source of this TCR beta chain is a study of T cell changes during pregnancy in multiple sclerosis. The protocol was immunoSEQ multiplex PCR, while the TCRdb copy is restricted to in-frame clones and leaves out a portion. Of roughly 72,000 clones listed, around 92% are singletons. Germline loops: CDR1 MNHEY, CDR2 SVGAGI. This CDR3 has 14 amino acids. V gave up 0 bases and J gave up 7 bases; unmatched junction bases: 4. The rearrangement uses TRBV6-5 and TRBJ2-7; 9 nucleotides agree with TRBD1. This specimen was peripheral blood, taken in the first trimester of pregnancy. The sequence derives from a female donor in good health, enrolled as a control in a pregnancy study. CDR3 in amino acids: CASSYSGTGREQYF. The CDR3 nucleotides read TGTGCCAGCAGTTACTCCGGGACAGGGAGGGAGCAGTACTTC.